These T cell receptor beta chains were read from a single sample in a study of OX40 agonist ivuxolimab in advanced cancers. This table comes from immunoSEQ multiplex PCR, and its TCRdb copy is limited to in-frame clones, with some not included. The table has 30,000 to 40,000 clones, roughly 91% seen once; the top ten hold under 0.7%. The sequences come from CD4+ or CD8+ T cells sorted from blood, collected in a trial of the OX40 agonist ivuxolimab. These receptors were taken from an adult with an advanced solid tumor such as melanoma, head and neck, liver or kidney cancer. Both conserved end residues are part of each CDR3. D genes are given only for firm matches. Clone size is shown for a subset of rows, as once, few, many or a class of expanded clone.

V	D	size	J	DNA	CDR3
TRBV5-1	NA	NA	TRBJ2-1	TGCGCCAGCAGCTTGGCACTTCAGGACAATGAGCAGTTCTTC	CASSLALQDNEQFF
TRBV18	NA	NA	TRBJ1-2	TGTGCCAGCTCGCAAGATTTTCGGGGGGACTATAACTATGGCTACACCTTC	CASSQDFRGDYNYGYTF
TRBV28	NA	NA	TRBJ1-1	TGTGCCAGCAGTTTCCATTCGTTTCCGGGAGCTTTCTTT	CASSFHSFPGAFF
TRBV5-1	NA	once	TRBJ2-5	TGCGCCAGCAGCTTGGCGGGGAGCCAAGAGACCCAGTACTTC	CASSLAGSQETQYF
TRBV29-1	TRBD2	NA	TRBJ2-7	TGCAGCGTACGACTAGCGGGGGGTTCTTACGAGCAGTACTTC	CSVRLAGGSYEQYF
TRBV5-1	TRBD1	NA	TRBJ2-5	TGCGCCAGCAGCTCGATGACAGGGAGAGAGACCCAGTACTTC	CASSSMTGRETQYF
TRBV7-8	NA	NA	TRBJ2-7	TGTGCCAGCAGCTTAACCGGGACATCCTACGAGCAGTACTTC	CASSLTGTSYEQYF
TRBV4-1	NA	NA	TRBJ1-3	TGCGCCAGCAGCCCCGCCGGGACGGCCTCTGGAAACACCATATATTTT	CASSPAGTASGNTIYF
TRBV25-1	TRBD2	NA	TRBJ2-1	TGTGCCAGCAGTGAACCACGTGGGGGGGCCTACAATGAGCAGTTCTTC	CASSEPRGGAYNEQFF
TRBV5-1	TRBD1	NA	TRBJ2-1	TGCGCCAGCTTTCCCGGGACAGGAGGCCTGAGGGAGCAGTTCTTC	CASFPGTGGLREQFF
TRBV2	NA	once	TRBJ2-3	TGTGCCAGCAGTGGGTCAGGGGCCGTAGATACGCAGTATTTT	CASSGSGAVDTQYF
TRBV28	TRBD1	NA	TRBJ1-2	TGTGCCAGCAGTTCGGACAGGAGCGGAGGCTACACCTTC	CASSSDRSGGYTF
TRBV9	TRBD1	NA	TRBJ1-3	TGTGCCAGCACCCGGGGCGACAGGGGAGACGGAAACACCATATATTTT	CASTRGDRGDGNTIYF
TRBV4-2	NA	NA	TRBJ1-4	TGTGCCAGCAGCCTAGGGACCGAGAATAATGAAAAACTGTTTTTT	CASSLGTENNEKLFF
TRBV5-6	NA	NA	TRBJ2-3	TGTGCCAGCTCCCGGTGGGGGGGCCTAGCAGATACGCAGTATTTT	CASSRWGGLADTQYF
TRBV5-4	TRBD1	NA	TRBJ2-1	TGTGCCAGCAGCTTGGACCGACAGGGTCTCTCCTACAATGAGCAGTTCTTC	CASSLDRQGLSYNEQFF
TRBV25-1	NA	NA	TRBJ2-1	TGTGCCAGCAGTGAACTCGTGGGTGAGCAGTTCTTC	CASSELVGEQFF
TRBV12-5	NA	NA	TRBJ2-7	TGTGCTAGTGGTTTGGCCCCTACGGACGAGCAGTACTTC	CASGLAPTDEQYF
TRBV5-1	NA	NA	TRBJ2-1	TGCGCCAGCACCCGCTCGGGGACCGGGAATGAGCAGTTCTTC	CASTRSGTGNEQFF
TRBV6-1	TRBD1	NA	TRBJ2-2	TGTGCCAGCAGTGCCCCGACAGGGGGAACGGGGGAGCTGTTTTTT	CASSAPTGGTGELFF
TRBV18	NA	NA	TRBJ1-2	TGTGCCAGCTCACCCGACGCTCTCTATGGCTACACCTTC	CASSPDALYGYTF
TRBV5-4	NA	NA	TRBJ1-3	TGTGCCAGCAGCCAAGACCCCGGGCCCGGAAACACCATATATTTT	CASSQDPGPGNTIYF
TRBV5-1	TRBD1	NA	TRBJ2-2	TGCGCCAGCAGCTTGGAAGGGGGCAAAAACACCGGGGAGCTGTTTTTT	CASSLEGGKNTGELFF
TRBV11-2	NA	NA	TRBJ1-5	TGTGCCAGCAGTGGAAGCAATCAGCCCCAGCATTTT	CASSGSNQPQHF
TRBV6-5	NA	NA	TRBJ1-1	TGTGCCAGCAGTTACTCCCGGCAGGTAAACACTGAAGCTTTCTTT	CASSYSRQVNTEAFF